This passage covers 3 T cell receptor beta chains from one sample sequenced in a study of blood T cell repertoires in COVID-19. Libraries were prepared by immunoSEQ multiplex PCR; TCRdb keeps only in-frame clonotypes and omits some of them. Among under 250,000 clones, about 82% were seen once, and the ten largest hold 5.5% to 6.5%. The source material was peripheral blood. Every receptor here comes from a woman aged 80 or over with COVID-19, enrolled during active disease.

This chain links TRBV3-1 (or the pseudogene TRBV3-2) with TRBJ1-6; a possible D gene is TRBD1 (6 bases). Trimming shortened V by 0 bases and J by 12 bases, and 9 bases separated the two germline ends. Germline lookup yields CDR1 LGHDT and CDR2 YNNKEL (reference sequence). The CDR3 has 13 amino acids. The CDR3 DNA reads as TGTGCCAGCAGCCAAGAAGGGGGGGTACCCCTCCACTTT. It yields the protein CASSQEGGVPLHF.

CDR3 in DNA: TGTGCCAGCAGTTACTCTGACAGTGCCATGGGAAACACCATATATTTT. It specifies CASSYSDSAMGNTIYF. V and J are TRBV6-5 and TRBJ1-3, with D possibly being TRBD1 (5 bases). Germline CDR1 MNHEY, CDR2 SVGAGI. V dropped 0 bases and J dropped 4 bases, with 13 bases sitting between them. There are 16 residues in the CDR3.

This clone has only one observation. The chain is built from TRBV6-5 and TRBJ1-4, with a tentative D call TRBD1 (5 bases). Trimming removed 10 bases at V and 0 bases at J, with 12 bases between. The length of the CDR3 is 14 residues. The V gene's germline CDR1 is MNHEY and CDR2 SVGAGI. The CDR3 here is CATREVATNEKLFF. CDR3 sequence (DNA): TGTGCCACCAGGGAGGTTGCAACTAATGAAAAACTGTTTTTT.